Listed below are T cell receptor beta chains from one sample, sequenced in a study of shared clonotypes between healthy human individuals. Assay used: immunoSEQ multiplex PCR; TCRdb lists only in-frame clones, some missing. This repertoire shows about 1,800,000 clones, about 94% found once; its top ten account for around 1%. The sequencing input was naive CD8+ T cells sorted from blood. The receptor source for this set is a man aged 18-30 years in good health. The CDR3 runs from the conserved cysteine through the conserved F or W. A D gene is named only where the DNA matches it firmly. Some rows have no size entry. The others give once, few or many, or a class for an expanded clone.

clone size	V gene	D gene	J gene	CDR3 DNA	CDR3 protein
.	TRBV4-2	TRBD2	TRBJ2-5	TGTGCCAGCAGCCAAGCACTAGCGGGGGAAGAGACCCAGTACTTC	CASSQALAGEETQYF
once	TRBV27	TRBD2	TRBJ2-2	TGTGCCAGCAGTTTATGGTGGCAAGCGGGAGCTACCGACACCGGGGAGCTGTTTTTT	CASSLWWQAGATDTGELFF
.	TRBV11-3	.	TRBJ1-1	TGTGCCAGCAGTGGGGGAGGGGGTGAAGCTTTCTTT	CASSGGGGEAFF
.	TRBV30	.	TRBJ1-1	TGTGCCTGGAGTGACACGGAAATAAACACTGAAGCTTTCTTT	CAWSDTEINTEAFF
.	TRBV4-3	TRBD2	TRBJ2-7	TGCGCCAGCAGCCAGACTAGCGGGACCCACGAGCAGTACTTC	CASSQTSGTHEQYF
.	TRBV10-2	TRBD1	TRBJ2-7	TGCGCCAGCAGTGACCCCGGGACAGACTACGAGCAGTACTTC	CASSDPGTDYEQYF
.	TRBV9	TRBD1	TRBJ2-6	TGTGCCAGCAGCGCCACAGGGGATCCATCTGGGGCCAACGTCCTGACTTTC	CASSATGDPSGANVLTF
.	TRBV7-9	TRBD2	TRBJ2-7	TGTGCCAGCAGGGACGGGACTAGCGGGAGCTCCTACGAGCAGTACTTC	CASRDGTSGSSYEQYF
.	TRBV19	.	TRBJ1-1	TGTGCCAGTAGCCTCGGCAAGGGGAATACTGAAGCTTTCTTT	CASSLGKGNTEAFF
once	TRBV9	.	TRBJ1-1	TGTGCCAGCAGCGTATGGGGGGAAGGGGCTGAAGCTTTCTTT	CASSVWGEGAEAFF
once	TRBV6-1	TRBD1	TRBJ1-5	TGTGCCAGCAGTGGGGGACAGACTATTTATAGCAATCAGCCCCAGCATTTT	CASSGGQTIYSNQPQHF
.	TRBV30	TRBD2	TRBJ2-7	TGTGCCCAAGGTGACCCTAGCGGGGCTTACGAGCAGTACTTC	CAQGDPSGAYEQYF
.	TRBV5-6	TRBD2	TRBJ2-5	TGTGCCAGCAGCTTGGGTCTAGCGGTTTTAGAGACCCAGTACTTC	CASSLGLAVLETQYF
.	TRBV11-2	TRBD2	TRBJ2-7	TGTGCCAGCAGGCAACCGGGACTAGGGGCTTCCTACGAGCAGTACTTC	CASRQPGLGASYEQYF
.	TRBV28	TRBD1	TRBJ1-1	TGTGCCAGCAGCGACAGGGGGCTTGGTACTGAAGCTTTCTTT	CASSDRGLGTEAFF
.	TRBV7-3	TRBD1	TRBJ2-2	TGTGCCAGCAGCTCCGGACAGGGGGGAAGTTCCGGGGAGCTGTTTTTT	CASSSGQGGSSGELFF
.	TRBV7-9	TRBD2	TRBJ2-3	TGTGCCAGCAGCCCGGGGGGGGGCACAGATACGCAGTATTTT	CASSPGGGTDTQYF
.	TRBV28	.	TRBJ1-1	TGTGCCAGCAGTTTATTTGGGGGCGCTGAAGCTTTCTTT	CASSLFGGAEAFF
.	TRBV4-1	.	TRBJ1-1	TGCGCCAGCAGCCAAGACGAGGGGGTGAACACTGAAGCTTTCTTT	CASSQDEGVNTEAFF
.	TRBV19	.	TRBJ2-7	TGTGCCAGTAGTACCGGGAGCTCCTACGAGCAGTACTTC	CASSTGSSYEQYF
once	TRBV4-1	.	TRBJ2-2	TGCGCCAGCAGCTACGGGACGGGAAACACCGGGGAGCTGTTTTTT	CASSYGTGNTGELFF
.	TRBV9	.	TRBJ1-1	TGTGCCAGCAGCGGCAATTTGAACACTGAAGCTTTCTTT	CASSGNLNTEAFF
.	TRBV4-1	.	TRBJ1-6	TGCGCCAGCAGCCAAGTCACGGGGCAGGGATATAATTCACCCCTCCACTTT	CASSQVTGQGYNSPLHF
.	TRBV7-6	TRBD1	TRBJ1-4	TGTGCCAGCAGCCTAGACAGGGCACAGGCTGAAAAACTGTTTTTT	CASSLDRAQAEKLFF
.	TRBV7-9	TRBD2	TRBJ2-5	TGTGCCAGCAGCTTAAGCGGGAGGGTCCAAGAGACCCAGTACTTC	CASSLSGRVQETQYF
.	TRBV5-1	.	TRBJ2-7	TGCGCCAGCAGCTTGGAGGCCGGCGGATCCTACGAGCAGTACTTC	CASSLEAGGSYEQYF